This entry concerns a single T cell receptor beta chain. Its antigen is not identified. Trimming removed 4 bases at V and 5 bases at J, with 27 bases between. Germline V gene sequence: CDR1 MGHRA, CDR2 YSYEKL. The CDR3 runs 19 residues. This entry comes from a study of shared clonotypes between healthy human individuals. Whole-study context: Each donor had three CD4 naive, three CD4 memory, two CD8 naive and one CD8 memory plate.

General study findings and limits: Non-shared clonotypes had lower generation probabilities than those shared by all four donors. The sampled material consisted only of blood, and tissue repertoires are likely to differ.

Genomic DNA of each subset was evenly split across several immunoSEQ plates. The table came from immunoSEQ multiplex PCR; TCRdb's copy has only in-frame clones and leaves some out. The sample lists over a million clones, 98% occurring once. The V and J genes are TRBV4-1 and TRBJ2-1; tentative D call: TRBD2 (5 bases). The receptor's source is a man aged 30 to 45 in good health. Sequences were obtained from naive CD4+ T cells sorted from blood. Stated subset: CD45RA+ positively selected. The CDR3 here is CASSPNENLDSVLNNEQFF. The DNA of the CDR3 is TGCGCCAGCAGCCCCAACGAAAACCTGGATAGCGTCCTAAACAATGAGCAGTTCTTC.